This T cell receptor beta chain was retrieved from a study of T cell repertoires in cytomegalovirus infection. Turning to the study itself: Indications of both CMV infection and matching HLA type were provided by public TCR beta signatures. Study-wide results and caveats: HLA-C-restricted TCR beta clonotypes specific for CMV led the ex vivo response.

The sample holds a few counts of this clonotype. Its antigen remains unidentified. This CDR3 is 14 amino acids long. Trimming cost V 4 bases and J 3 bases, with 13 bases left between them. The V gene's germline CDR1 is SEHNR and CDR2 FQNEAQ (reference sequence). One entry per CDR3 protein results from TCRdb running MiXCR on the reads. Seen here are about 60,000 distinct CDR3 sequences, around 18% observed once, and the top ten hold 64%. Sequenced material: CD8+ T cells from cultured PBMCs, taken from culture after CMV antigen stimulation. V is TRBV7-9 and J is TRBJ2-7, with D tentatively TRBD2 (7 bases). This receptor was taken from a human donor in good health (CMV status not recorded). Some clones in this sample may be carry-over from other donors' samples. CDR3 coding DNA: TGTGCCAGCAGCTCCCCGGGGGGCCTCTACGAGCAGTACTTC. Its translation: CASSSPGGLYEQYF.